The entry below describes one T cell receptor beta chain. The data were taken from a study of blood T cell repertoires in COVID-19. Per the study methods: Reference gene primers were amplified, and this amplification served to estimate nucleated cell counts. The data were produced by immunoSEQ multiplex PCR, yet TCRdb's version contains in-frame clones alone and is incomplete. V and J calls and clone size come straight from that table; D and trimming were deduced from the DNA. Altogether fewer than 200,000 clones are present, around nine tenths being singletons, with the ten largest covering roughly 0.9%. The V gene's germline CDR1 is LGHDT and CDR2 YNNKEL (reference sequence). V shed 4 bases and J shed 3 bases, with 22 bases lying between them. The CDR3 contains 17 residues.

The chain uses TRBV3-1 (or the pseudogene TRBV3-2) and TRBJ2-7; tentatively, D is TRBD1 (6 bases). The sequenced sample was peripheral blood. The receptor was isolated from a woman aged 18-29 years who had recovered from COVID-19. In DNA form, the CDR3 reads TGTGCCAGCAGCCGAGGGGCCCCAACAGGGATAGGCTACGAGCAGTACTTC. This gives the protein CASSRGAPTGIGYEQYF.